This T cell receptor beta chain was found in a study of CD8 T cells in Susac syndrome. Study information: Sequenced Susac syndrome patients included about six with active disease and fewer than 10 who were in remission.

Study findings and constraints: CD8+ clonal expansion in Susac peaked in TEMRA cells and active patients.

The germline V and J ends were trimmed by 3 bases and 2 bases, with 13 bases remaining between them. Germline CDR1 and CDR2: GTSNPN and SVGIG (reference sequence). There are 14 residues in the CDR3. In the case of this clonotype: As yet, its antigen is unknown.

RNA in amounts of roughly 0.5 to 1 ug was reverse transcribed with random hexamers. TCRdb reprocessed the immunoSEQ multiplex PCR reads with MiXCR, giving one entry per CDR3 protein. The repertoire consists of about 82,000 distinct CDR3 sequences, with approximately 96% occurring once and the leading ten covering 0.55% to 0.8%. The receptor was isolated from a human donor with Susac syndrome. The chain recombines TRBV30 with TRBJ1-1, with a possible D match to TRBD1 (6 bases). Material: CD8+ T cells from PBMCs. The CDR3: CAWRRHRVNTEAFF. CDR3 nucleotide sequence: TGTGCCTGGAGACGTCACAGGGTTAACACTGAAGCTTTCTTT.